This entry describes one T cell receptor beta chain. This clonotype showed up many times. Base qualities are missing; no much larger clone stands one base away. For CDR1 and CDR2, the germline V gene (reference sequence) lists SEHNR and FQNEAQ. Counted from cysteine to phenylalanine, this CDR3 has 16 amino acids. Only the CDR3 region is kept as DNA, spanning 48 bases read in frame from base 1. The V end loses 0 bases and the J end loses 3 bases, and a stretch of 13 bases separates them. This sample's treatment or condition label indicates: live attenuated yellow fever vaccine strain. PBMCs were isolated from peripheral blood using a standard Ficoll-Paque protocol. Epitope-specific CD8 T cells were sorted using a dextramer loaded with the yellow fever NS4B epitope peptide, with anti-CD3 and anti-CD8 staining. TriZol was used to extract RNA from bulk PBMCs, CD4 and CD8 fractions, and dextramer-positive and dextramer-negative fractions.

The source of the sample is a study of T cells after yellow fever vaccination (dated by TCRdb to the late 2010s). A note on the overall study: The SMART-Seq v4 Ultra Low Input RNA kit was used to prepare libraries from fractions with low cell numbers. To track T-cell clones before and after primary and booster YFV17D yellow fever vaccination, bulk TCR alpha and beta repertoires were sequenced longitudinally. The cohort comprised two healthy male donors, one aged 18 to 30 and one aged 30 to 40 years. Blood samples were taken at several timepoints before and after primary and secondary immunization, and bulk PBMC replicates and cell subsets were isolated. Results the study describes overall, beyond this receptor: The secondary T-cell response was weaker than the primary response but faster, peaking on day 5 instead of day 15. Most clones expanded after primary vaccination were re-detected after the booster (just under 97% of CD4 and approximately 88% of CD8), suggesting broad memory maintenance. Computational filtering was needed because FACS-sorted repertoires could contain abundant contaminating clonotypes from the bulk population. A small fraction of clonotypes showed up in both the CD4 and CD8 compartments, probably as a result of convergent recombination. Because only two donors were included in the study, the extent to which the findings can be generalized is limited.

TCR cDNA was made using 5'RACE template switching, a step that added a universal primer site and unique molecular identifiers. Priming for cDNA synthesis came from both the TCR alpha and TCR beta constant segments. Two PCR steps were used to amplify libraries, with sample barcodes and sequencing adapters being added in the second step. Sequencing of libraries was done on Illumina HiSeq 2500 (2x100 bp) or NovaSeq (2x150 bp). For the original study's pipeline: MIGEC was used to demultiplex reads and collapse the reads into UMI consensus sequences, and MiXCR was used for V(D)J alignment. Clonotypes responding to the vaccine were identified with edgeR on replicate PBMC samples, with the criteria of FDR below 0.01 and a log2 fold change above 5 up to day 15. Bulk clonotypes were assigned CD4 or CD8 identity according to which sequenced CD4 or CD8 repertoire held them at higher abundance. Clonotypes enriched at least 10-fold in dextramer-positive versus dextramer-negative fractions were classed as NS4B-specific, and CD4-biased clonotypes were left out. TCRdb's own reprocessing of the public reads used fastp at Q25 and MiXCR and kept productive beta chains. Every entry covers one CDR3 protein and lists the most common genes and DNA from its rows. The V and J calls here are based on TCRdb, not the publication. Present in this sample are 40,000 or so distinct CDR3 sequences, about 6.8% of which were seen just once. The ten biggest clones cover around 16% of the sample.

The sequenced sample was CD8+ T cells not binding an NS4B(214-222) dextramer, sorted from PBMCs, obtained 45 days after the yellow fever booster vaccination. The cell subset or site label, as the study defines it: NS4B epitope dextramer-negative CD8 T cells. The receptor's source is a man in his thirties or forties who received the YFV17D yellow fever vaccine. The rearrangement combines TRBV7-9 with TRBJ2-3; the D element could tentatively be TRBD1 or TRBD2, as 5 bases agree for each. CDR3 sequence: CASSLASMGETDTQYF. The sequenced DNA is TGTGCCAGCAGCTTAGCGTCAATGGGGGAGACAGATACGCAGTATTTT.